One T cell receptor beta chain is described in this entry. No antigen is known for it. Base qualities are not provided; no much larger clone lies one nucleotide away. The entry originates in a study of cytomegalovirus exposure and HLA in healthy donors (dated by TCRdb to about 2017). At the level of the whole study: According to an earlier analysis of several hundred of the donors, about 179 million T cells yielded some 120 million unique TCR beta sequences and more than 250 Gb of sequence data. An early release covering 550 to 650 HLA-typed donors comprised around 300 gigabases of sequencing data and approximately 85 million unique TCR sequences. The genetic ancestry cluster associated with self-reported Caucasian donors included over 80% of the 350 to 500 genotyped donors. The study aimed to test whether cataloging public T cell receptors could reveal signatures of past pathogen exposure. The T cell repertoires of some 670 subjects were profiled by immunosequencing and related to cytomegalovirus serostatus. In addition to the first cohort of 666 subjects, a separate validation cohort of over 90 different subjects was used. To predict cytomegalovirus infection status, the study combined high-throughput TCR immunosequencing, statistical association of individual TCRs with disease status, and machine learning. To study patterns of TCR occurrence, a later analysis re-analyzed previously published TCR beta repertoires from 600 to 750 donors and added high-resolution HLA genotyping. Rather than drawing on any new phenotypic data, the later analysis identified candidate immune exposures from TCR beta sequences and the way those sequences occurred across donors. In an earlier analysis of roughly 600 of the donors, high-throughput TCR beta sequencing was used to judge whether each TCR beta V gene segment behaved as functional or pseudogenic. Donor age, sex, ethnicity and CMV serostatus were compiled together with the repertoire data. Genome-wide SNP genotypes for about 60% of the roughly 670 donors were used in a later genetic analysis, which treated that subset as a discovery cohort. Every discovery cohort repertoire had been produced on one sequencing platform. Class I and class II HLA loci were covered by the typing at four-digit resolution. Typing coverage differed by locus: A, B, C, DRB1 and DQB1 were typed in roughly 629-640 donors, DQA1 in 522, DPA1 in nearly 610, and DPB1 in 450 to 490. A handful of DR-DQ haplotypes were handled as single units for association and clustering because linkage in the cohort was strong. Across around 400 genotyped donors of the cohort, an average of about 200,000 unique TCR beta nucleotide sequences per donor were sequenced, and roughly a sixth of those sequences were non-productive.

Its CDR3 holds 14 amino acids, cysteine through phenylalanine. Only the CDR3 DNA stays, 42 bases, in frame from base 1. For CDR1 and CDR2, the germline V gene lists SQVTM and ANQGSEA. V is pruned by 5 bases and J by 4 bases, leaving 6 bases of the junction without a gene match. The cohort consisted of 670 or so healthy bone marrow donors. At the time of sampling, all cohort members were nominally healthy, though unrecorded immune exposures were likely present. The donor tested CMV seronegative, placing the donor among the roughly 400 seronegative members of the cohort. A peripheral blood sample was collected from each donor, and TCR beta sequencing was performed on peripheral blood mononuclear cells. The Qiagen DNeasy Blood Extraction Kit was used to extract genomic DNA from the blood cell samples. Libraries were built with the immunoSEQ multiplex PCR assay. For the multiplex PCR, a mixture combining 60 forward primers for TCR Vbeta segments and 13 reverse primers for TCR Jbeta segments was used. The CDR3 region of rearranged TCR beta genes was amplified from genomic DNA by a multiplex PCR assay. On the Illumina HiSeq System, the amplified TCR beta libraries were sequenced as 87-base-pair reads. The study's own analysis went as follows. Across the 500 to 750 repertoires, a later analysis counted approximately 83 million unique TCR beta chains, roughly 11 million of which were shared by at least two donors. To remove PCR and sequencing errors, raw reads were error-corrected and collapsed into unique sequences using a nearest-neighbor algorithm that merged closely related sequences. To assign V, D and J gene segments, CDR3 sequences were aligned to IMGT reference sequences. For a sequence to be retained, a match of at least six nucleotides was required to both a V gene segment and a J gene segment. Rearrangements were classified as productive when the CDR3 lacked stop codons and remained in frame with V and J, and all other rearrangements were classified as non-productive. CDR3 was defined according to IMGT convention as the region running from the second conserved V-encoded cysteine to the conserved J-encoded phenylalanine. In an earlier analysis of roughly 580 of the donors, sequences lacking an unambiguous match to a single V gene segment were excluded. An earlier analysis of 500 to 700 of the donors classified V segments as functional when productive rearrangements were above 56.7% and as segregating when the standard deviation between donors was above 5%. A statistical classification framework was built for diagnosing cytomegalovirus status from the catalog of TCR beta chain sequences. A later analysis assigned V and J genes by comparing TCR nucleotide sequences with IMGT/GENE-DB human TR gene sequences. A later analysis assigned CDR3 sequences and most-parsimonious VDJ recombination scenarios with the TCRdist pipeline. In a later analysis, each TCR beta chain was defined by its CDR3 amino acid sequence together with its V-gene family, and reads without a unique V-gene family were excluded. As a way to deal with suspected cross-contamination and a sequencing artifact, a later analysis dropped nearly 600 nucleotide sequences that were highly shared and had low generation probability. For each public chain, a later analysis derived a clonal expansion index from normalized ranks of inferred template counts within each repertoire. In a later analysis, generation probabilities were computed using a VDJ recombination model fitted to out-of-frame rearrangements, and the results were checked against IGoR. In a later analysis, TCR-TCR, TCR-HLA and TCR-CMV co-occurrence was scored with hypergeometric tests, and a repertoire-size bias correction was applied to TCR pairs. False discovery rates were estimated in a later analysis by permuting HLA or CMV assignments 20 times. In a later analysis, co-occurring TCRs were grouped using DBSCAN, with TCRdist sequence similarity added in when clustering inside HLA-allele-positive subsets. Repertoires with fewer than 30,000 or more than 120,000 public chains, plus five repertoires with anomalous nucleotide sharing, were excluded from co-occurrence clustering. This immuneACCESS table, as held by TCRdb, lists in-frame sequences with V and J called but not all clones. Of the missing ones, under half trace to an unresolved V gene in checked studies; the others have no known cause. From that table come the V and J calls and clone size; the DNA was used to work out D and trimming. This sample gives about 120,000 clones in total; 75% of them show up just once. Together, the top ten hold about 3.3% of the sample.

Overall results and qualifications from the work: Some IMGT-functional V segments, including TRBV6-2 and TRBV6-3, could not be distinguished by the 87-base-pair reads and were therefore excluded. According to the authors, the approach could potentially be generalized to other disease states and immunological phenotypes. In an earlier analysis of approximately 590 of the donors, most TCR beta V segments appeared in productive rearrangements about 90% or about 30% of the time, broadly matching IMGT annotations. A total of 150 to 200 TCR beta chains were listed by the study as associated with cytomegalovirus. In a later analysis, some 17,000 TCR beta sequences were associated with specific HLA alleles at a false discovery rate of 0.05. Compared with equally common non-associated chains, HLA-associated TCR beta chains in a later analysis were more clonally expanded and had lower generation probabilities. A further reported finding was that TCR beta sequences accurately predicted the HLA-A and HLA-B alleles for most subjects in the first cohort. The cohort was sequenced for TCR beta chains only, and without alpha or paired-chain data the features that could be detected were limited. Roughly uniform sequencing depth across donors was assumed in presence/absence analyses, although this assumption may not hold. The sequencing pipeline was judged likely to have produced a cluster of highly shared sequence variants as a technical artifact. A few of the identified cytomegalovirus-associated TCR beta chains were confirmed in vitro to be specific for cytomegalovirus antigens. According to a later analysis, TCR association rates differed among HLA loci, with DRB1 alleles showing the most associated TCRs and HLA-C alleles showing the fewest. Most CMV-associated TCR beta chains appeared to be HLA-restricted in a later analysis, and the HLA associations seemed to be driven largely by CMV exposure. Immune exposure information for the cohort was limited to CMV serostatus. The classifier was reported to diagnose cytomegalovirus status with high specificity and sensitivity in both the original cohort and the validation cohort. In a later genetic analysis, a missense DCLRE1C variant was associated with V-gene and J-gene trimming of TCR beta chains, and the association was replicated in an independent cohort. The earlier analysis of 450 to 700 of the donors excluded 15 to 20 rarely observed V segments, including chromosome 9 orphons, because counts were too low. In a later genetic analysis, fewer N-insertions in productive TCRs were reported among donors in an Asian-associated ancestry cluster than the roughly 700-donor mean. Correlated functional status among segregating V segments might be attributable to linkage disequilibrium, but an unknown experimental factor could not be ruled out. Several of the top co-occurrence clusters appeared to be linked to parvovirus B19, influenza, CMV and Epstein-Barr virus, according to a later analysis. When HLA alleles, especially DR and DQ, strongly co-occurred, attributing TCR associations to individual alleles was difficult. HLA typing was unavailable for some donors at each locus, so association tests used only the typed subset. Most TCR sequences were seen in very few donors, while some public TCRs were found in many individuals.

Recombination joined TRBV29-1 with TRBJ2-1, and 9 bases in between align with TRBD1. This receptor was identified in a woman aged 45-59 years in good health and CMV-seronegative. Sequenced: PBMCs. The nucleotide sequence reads TGCAGCGTTAATAGACAGGGGGTTTACAATGAGCAGTTCTTC. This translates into CSVNRQGVYNEQFF.